Given below is one T cell receptor beta chain in context. The target antigen is unknown. The data were taken from a study of chemoradiotherapy in HPV16-positive cancers. In the study overall: A couple of HPV16-positive patients' cells yielded candidate HPV-specific clones and common motifs.

CDR3 length equals 15 residues. Germline CDR1 reads LNHDA; CDR2 reads SQIVND (reference sequence). The V gene lost 9 bases and the J gene lost 4 bases, with 19 bases spanning the gap. Regarding the study as a whole: During treatment, candidate HPV-specific clones and E7-related motifs expanded in tumor.

Data came from immunoSEQ multiplex PCR; TCRdb stores just in-frame clones and leaves some out. The table has around 19,000 clones, 90% seen once; the top ten hold 13% to 15%. Sequences were derived from blood, sampled from a patient who underwent chemoradiotherapy. The chain couples TRBV19 to TRBJ1-5; D may be TRBD1 (6 bases). The TCR sequence derives from a human donor with HPV-associated anogenital cancer. The CDR3 coding sequence is TGTGCCAGGACTGACAGGCAGAAGATTAATCAGCCCCAGCATTTT. This translates into CARTDRQKINQPQHF.